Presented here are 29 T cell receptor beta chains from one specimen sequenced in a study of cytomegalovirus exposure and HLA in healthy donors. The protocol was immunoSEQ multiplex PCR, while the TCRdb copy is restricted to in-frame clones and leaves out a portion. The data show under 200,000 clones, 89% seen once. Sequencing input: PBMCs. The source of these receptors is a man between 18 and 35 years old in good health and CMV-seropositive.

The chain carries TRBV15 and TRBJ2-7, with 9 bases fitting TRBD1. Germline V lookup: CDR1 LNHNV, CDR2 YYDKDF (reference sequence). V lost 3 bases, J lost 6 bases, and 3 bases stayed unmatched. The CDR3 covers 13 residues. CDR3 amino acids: CATSRGQGGEQYF. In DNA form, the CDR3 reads TGTGCCACCAGCAGGGGACAGGGTGGCGAGCAGTACTTC.

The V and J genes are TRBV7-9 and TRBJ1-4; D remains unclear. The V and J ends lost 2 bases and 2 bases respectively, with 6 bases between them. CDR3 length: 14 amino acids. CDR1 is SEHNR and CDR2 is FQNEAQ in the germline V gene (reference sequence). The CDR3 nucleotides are TGTGCCAGCAGCTTATGGAGGACTAATGAAAAACTGTTTTTT. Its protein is CASSLWRTNEKLFF.

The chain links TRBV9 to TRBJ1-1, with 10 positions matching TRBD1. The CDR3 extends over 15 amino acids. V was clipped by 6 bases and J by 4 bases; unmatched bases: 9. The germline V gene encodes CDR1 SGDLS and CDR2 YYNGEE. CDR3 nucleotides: TGTGCCAGCAATCCCGGGGGACAGGGGACCACTGAAGCTTTCTTT. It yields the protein CASNPGGQGTTEAFF.

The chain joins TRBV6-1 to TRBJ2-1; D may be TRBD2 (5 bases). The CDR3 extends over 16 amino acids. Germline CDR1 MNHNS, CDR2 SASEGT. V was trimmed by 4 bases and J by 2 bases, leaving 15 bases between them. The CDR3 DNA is TGTGCCAGCAGTGGAGGGTCACCTGAGGCCTACAATGAGCAGTTCTTC. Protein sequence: CASSGGSPEAYNEQFF.

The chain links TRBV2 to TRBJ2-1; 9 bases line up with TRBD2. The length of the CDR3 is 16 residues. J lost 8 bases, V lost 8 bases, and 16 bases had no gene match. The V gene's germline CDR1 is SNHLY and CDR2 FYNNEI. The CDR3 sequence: CASSGYLREGRDEQFF. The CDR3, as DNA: TGTGCCAGCTCCGGATATTTGCGGGAGGGTAGGGATGAGCAGTTCTTC. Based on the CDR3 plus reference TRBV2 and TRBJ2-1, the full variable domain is EPEVTQTPSHQVTQMGQEVILRCVPISNHLYFYWYRQILGQKVEFLVSFYNNEISEKSEIFDDQFSVERPDGSNFTLKIRSTKLEDSAMYFCASSGYLREGRDEQFFGPGTRLTVL.

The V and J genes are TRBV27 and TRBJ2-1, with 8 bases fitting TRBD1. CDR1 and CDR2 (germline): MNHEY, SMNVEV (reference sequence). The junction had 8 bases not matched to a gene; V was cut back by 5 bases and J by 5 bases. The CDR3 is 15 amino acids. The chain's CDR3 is CASSPTGARNNEQFF. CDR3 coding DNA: TGTGCCAGCAGTCCGACAGGGGCCCGCAACAATGAGCAGTTCTTC.

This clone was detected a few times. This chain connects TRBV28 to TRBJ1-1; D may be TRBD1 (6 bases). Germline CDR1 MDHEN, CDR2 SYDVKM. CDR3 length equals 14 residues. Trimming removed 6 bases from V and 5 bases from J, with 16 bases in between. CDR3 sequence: CASSITGRGTEAFF. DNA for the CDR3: TGTGCCAGCAGCATCACAGGGAGGGGTACTGAAGCTTTCTTT.

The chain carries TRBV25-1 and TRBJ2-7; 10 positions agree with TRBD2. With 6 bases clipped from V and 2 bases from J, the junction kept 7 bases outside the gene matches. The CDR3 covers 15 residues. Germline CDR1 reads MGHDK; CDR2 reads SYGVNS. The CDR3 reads CASRGPSGSPYEQYF. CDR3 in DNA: TGTGCCAGCAGGGGCCCTAGCGGGAGTCCCTACGAGCAGTACTTC.

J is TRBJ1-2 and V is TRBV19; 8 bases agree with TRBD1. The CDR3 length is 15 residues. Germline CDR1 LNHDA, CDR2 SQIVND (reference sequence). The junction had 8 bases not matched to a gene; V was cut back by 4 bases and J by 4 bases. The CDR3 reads CASSTTGQVVYGYTF. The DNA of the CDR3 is TGTGCCAGTAGTACCACGGGACAGGTGGTCTATGGCTACACCTTC.

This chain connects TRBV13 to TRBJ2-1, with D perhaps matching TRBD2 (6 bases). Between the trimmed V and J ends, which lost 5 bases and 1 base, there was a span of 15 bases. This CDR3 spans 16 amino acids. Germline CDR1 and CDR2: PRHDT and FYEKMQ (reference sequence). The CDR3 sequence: CASSGPRAGSYNEQFF. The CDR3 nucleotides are TGTGCCAGCAGCGGTCCCCGGGCGGGGTCCTACAATGAGCAGTTCTTC.

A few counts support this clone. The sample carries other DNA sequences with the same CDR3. CDR3 sequence reads: CASSVQGDTEAFF. As DNA, the CDR3 is TGTGCCAGCAGTGTACAGGGTGACACTGAAGCTTTCTTT. This chain connects TRBV9 to TRBJ1-1; tentative D call: TRBD1 (6 bases). CDR1 is SGDLS and CDR2 is YYNGEE in the germline V gene. The V gene lost 5 bases and the J gene lost 3 bases, with 11 bases spanning the gap. CDR3 length: 13 amino acids.

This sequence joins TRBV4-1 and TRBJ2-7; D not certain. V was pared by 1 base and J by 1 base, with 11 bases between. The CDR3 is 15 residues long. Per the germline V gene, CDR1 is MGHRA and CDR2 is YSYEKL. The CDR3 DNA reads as TGCGCCAGCAGCCAAGGTCGGTTGAGATCCTACGAGCAGTACTTC. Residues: CASSQGRLRSYEQYF.

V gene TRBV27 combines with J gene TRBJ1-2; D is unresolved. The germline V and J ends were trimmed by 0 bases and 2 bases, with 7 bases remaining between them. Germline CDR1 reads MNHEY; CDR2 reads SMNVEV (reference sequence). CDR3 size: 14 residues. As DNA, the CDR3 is TGTGCCAGCAGTTTATCGATTAGAAACTATGGCTACACCTTC. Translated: CASSLSIRNYGYTF.

The CDR3 nucleotides are TGTGCCAGCAGTTTCGGGTTAGCAGATACGCAGTATTTT. It codes for CASSFGLADTQYF. The V call is TRBV27, the J call TRBJ2-3; the D is unclear. The length of the CDR3 is 13 residues. Germline assignment: CDR1 MNHEY and CDR2 SMNVEV (reference sequence). Trimming pared 3 bases from V and 4 bases from J, leaving 8 bases between.

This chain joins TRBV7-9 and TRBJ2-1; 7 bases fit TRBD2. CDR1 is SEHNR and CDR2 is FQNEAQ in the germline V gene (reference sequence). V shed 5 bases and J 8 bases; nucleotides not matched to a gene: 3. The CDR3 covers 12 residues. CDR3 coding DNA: TGTGCCAGCAGCCCGACTAGCTATGAGCAGTTCTTC. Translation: CASSPTSYEQFF.

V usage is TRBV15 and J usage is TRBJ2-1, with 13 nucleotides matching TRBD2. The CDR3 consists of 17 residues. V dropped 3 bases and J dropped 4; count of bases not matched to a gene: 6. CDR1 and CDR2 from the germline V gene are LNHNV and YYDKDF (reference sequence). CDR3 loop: CATSSKGLAGVYNEQFF. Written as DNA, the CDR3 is TGTGCCACCAGCAGTAAAGGACTAGCGGGAGTGTACAATGAGCAGTTCTTC.

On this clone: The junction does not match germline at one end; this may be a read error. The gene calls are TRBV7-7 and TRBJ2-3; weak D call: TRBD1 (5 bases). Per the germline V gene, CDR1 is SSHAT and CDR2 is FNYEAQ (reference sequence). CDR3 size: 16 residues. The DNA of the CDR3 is TGTGCTAGCAATTATCCTAGGGGCAAGAGCACAGATACGCAGTATTTT. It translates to CASNYPRGKSTDTQYF.

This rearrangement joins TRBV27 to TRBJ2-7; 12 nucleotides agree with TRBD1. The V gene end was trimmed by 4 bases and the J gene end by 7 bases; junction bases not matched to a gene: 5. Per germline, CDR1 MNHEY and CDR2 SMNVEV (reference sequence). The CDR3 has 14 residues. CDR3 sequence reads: CASSWGQGAGEQYF. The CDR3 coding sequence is TGTGCCAGCAGTTGGGGACAGGGGGCGGGGGAGCAGTACTTC.

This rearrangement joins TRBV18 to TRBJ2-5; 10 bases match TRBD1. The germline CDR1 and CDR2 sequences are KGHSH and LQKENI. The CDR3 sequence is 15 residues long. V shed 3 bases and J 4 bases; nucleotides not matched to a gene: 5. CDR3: CASSPQGQGRETQYF. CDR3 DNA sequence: TGTGCCAGCTCACCCCAGGGACAGGGGAGAGAGACCCAGTACTTC.

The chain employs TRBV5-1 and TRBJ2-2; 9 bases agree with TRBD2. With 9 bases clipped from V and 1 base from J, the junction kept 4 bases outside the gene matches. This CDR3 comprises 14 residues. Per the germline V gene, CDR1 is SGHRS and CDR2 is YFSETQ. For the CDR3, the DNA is TGCGCCACCAAACTAGCGGGGAACACCGGGGAGCTGTTTTTT. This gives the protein CATKLAGNTGELFF. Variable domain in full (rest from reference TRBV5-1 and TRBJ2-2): KAGVTQTPRYLIKTRGQQVTLSCSPISGHRSVSWYQQTPGQGLQFLFEYFSETQRNKGNFPGRFSGRQFSNSRSEMNVSTLELGDSALYLCATKLAGNTGELFFGEGSRLTVL.

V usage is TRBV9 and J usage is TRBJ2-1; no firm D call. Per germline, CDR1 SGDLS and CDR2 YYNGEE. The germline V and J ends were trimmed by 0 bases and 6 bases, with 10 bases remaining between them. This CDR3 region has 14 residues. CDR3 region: CASSVVINGNEQFF. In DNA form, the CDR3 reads TGTGCCAGCAGCGTAGTAATAAACGGCAATGAGCAGTTCTTC.

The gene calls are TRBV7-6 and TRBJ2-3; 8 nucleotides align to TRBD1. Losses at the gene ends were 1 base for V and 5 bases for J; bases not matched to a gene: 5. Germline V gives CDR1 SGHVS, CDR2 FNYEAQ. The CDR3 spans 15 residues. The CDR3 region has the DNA TGTGCCAGCAGCTTAGGGGGGACAGGTAGAGATACGCAGTATTTT. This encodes CASSLGGTGRDTQYF.

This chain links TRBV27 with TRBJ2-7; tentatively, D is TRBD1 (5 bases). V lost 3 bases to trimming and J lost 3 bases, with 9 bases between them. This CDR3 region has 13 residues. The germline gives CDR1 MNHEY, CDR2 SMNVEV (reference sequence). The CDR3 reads CASSFRQNYEQYF. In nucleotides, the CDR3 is TGTGCCAGCAGTTTCAGACAGAACTACGAGCAGTACTTC.

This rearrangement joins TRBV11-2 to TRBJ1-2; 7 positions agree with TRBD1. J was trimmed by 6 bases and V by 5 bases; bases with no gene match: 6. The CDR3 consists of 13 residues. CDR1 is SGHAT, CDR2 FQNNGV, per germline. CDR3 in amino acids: CASSQGTVNGYTF. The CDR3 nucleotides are TGTGCCAGCAGCCAAGGGACAGTCAATGGCTACACCTTC.

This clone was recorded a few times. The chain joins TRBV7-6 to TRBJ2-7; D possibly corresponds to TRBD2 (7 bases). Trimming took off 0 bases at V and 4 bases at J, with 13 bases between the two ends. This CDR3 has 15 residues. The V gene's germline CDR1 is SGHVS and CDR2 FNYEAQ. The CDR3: CASSLAGGAEYEQYF. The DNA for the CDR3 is TGTGCCAGCAGCTTAGCGGGGGGGGCGGAATACGAGCAGTACTTC.

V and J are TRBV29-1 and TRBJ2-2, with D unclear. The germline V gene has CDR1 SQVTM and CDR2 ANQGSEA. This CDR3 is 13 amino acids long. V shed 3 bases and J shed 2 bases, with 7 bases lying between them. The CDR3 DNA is TGCAGCGTTGATCCCCTAAACACCGGGGAGCTGTTTTTT. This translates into CSVDPLNTGELFF.

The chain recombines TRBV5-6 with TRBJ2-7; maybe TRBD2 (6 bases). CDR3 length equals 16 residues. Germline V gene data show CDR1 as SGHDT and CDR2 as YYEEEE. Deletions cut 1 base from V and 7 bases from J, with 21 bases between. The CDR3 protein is CASSLSTGTPSAEQYF. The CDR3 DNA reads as TGTGCCAGCAGCTTGTCGACCGGGACTCCGAGTGCAGAGCAGTACTTC.

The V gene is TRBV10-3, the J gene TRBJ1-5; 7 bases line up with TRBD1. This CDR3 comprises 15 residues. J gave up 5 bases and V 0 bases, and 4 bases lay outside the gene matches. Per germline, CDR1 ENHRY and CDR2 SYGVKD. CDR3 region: CAISESQGSYQPQHF. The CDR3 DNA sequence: TGTGCCATCAGTGAGTCACAGGGGTCCTATCAGCCCCAGCATTTT.

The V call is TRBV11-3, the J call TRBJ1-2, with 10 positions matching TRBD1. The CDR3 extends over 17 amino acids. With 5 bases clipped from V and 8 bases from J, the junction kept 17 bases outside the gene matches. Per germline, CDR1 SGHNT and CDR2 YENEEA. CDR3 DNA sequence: TGTGCCAGCAGCCCAAGGGCCGAGGGACAGGGGCGAAGGGGCTACACCTTC. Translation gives CASSPRAEGQGRRGYTF.